The rows below give T cell receptor beta chains drawn from one sample of a study of regulatory T cells in long-lasting Graves disease. TCRdb ran MiXCR on the multiplex PCR reads and lists one entry per CDR3 protein. Among approximately 400,000 distinct CDR3 sequences listed, about 15% were seen once. The same data also contributed to another study, on T cells in Graves' hyperthyroidism and ophthalmopathy.

This specimen consisted of peripheral blood mononuclear cells (PBMCs), obtained at new diagnosis, from a patient treated with antithyroid drugs. The receptors come from a woman aged 25 to 39 with Graves disease. The CDR3 runs from the conserved cysteine through the conserved F or W. A D gene is named only where the DNA matches it firmly. Only some rows state a clone size, as once, few, many or a class for expanded clones.

TRBJ2-7	TRBV29-1	NA	few	CSVEPTGRAREQYF	TGCAGCGTTGAACCGACAGGGAGGGCCCGCGAGCAGTACTTC
TRBJ1-1	TRBV5-6	TRBD1	NA	CASSLQGGHTEAFF	TGTGCCAGCAGCCTACAGGGGGGTCACACTGAAGCTTTCTTT
TRBJ2-7	TRBV6-1	NA	NA	CASRAGQRHLYEQYF	TGTGCCAGCAGGGCGGGACAGCGGCACCTCTACGAGCAGTACTTC
TRBJ2-7	TRBV11-2	NA	many	CASSLVPGQGYEQYF	TGTGCCAGCAGCTTAGTCCCGGGACAAGGATACGAGCAGTACTTC
TRBJ2-3	TRBV12-3/TRBV12-4	TRBD2	few	CATPEGGRARDTQYF	TGTGCCACACCAGAGGGCGGGAGGGCGCGAGATACGCAGTATTTT
TRBJ2-7	TRBV27	NA	many	CASSPRDSGYEQYF	TGTGCCAGCAGTCCGAGGGACTCGGGCTACGAGCAGTACTTC
TRBJ1-2	TRBV7-2	NA	many	CASSLRQRYGYTF	TGTGCCAGCAGCTTAAGACAGCGTTATGGCTACACCTTC
TRBJ2-7	TRBV2	NA	NA	CASRDRQVSYEQYF	TGTGCCAGCAGGGATCGACAGGTTTCCTACGAGCAGTACTTC
TRBJ2-1	TRBV7-8	NA	many	CASSLAGGSSMGASSYNEQFF	TGTGCCAGCAGCTTAGCGGGGGGGAGTTCTATGGGGGCAAGCTCCTACAATGAGCAGTTCTTC
TRBJ2-1	TRBV4-1	TRBD2	NA	CASSQAAGGPGEQFF	TGCGCCAGCAGCCAAGCAGCGGGAGGGCCCGGTGAGCAGTTCTTC